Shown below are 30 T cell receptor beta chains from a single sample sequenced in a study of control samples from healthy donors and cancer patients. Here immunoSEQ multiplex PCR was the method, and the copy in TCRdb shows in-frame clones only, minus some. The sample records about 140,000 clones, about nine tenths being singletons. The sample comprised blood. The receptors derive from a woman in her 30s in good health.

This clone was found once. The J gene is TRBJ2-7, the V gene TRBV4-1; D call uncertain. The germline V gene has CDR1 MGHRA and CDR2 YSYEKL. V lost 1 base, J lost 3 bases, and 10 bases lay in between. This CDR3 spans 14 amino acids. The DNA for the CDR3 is TGCGCCAGCAGCCAAGGAGTTTTGGGCTACGAGCAGTACTTC. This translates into CASSQGVLGYEQYF.

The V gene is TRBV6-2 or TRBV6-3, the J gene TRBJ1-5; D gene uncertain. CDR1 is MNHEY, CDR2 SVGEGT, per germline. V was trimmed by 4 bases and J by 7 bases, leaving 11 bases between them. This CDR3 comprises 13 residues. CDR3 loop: CASSLGGSQPQHF. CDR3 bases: TGTGCCAGCAGTTTGGGCGGGTCGCAGCCCCAGCATTTT.

DNA of the CDR3: TGTGCCAGCAGCGTAGTACCAGCGGGAGCTTATAGTGAGCAGTTCTTC. As protein: CASSVVPAGAYSEQFF. This chain connects TRBV9 to TRBJ2-1; TRBD2 matches 8 bases. The CDR3 is 16 amino acids. CDR1 is SGDLS and CDR2 is YYNGEE in the germline V gene. V gave up 0 bases and J gave up 9 bases; unmatched junction bases: 11.

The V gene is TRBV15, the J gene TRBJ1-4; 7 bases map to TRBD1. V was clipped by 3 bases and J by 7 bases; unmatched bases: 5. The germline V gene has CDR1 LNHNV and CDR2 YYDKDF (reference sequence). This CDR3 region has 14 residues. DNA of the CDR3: TGTGCCACCAGCAGGGGGGGACAGAGTGAAAAACTGTTTTTT. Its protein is CATSRGGQSEKLFF.

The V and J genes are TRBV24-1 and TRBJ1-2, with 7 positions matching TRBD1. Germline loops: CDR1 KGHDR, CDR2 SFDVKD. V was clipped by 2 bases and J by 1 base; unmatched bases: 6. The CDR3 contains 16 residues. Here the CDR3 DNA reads TGTGCCACCAGTGATTCAACAGGGGTCGGTAACTATGGCTACACCTTC. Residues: CATSDSTGVGNYGYTF.

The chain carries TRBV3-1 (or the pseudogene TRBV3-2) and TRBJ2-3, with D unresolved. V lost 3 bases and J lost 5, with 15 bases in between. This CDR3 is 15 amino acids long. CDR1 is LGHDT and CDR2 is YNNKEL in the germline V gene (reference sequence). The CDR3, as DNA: TGTGCCAGCAGCCATTCCCAGACTGGTCTAGATACGCAGTATTTT. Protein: CASSHSQTGLDTQYF.

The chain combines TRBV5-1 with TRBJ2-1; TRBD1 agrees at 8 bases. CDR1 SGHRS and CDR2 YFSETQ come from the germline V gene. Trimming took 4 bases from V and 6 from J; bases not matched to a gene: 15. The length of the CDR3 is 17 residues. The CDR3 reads CASSAARGGTGTNEQFF. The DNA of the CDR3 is TGCGCCAGCAGCGCGGCCCGGGGCGGGACAGGCACCAATGAGCAGTTCTTC.

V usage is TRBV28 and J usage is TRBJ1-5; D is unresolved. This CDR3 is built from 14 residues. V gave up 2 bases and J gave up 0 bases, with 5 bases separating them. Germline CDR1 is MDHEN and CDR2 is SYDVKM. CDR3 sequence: CASSLLYSNQPQHF. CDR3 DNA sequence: TGTGCCAGCAGTTTACTGTATAGCAATCAGCCCCAGCATTTT. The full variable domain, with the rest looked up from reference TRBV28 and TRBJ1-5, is DVKVTQSSRYLVKRTGEKVFLECVQDMDHENMFWYRQDPGLGLRLIYFSYDVKMKEKGDIPEGYSVSREKKERFSLILESASTNQTSMYLCASSLLYSNQPQHFGDGTRLSIL.

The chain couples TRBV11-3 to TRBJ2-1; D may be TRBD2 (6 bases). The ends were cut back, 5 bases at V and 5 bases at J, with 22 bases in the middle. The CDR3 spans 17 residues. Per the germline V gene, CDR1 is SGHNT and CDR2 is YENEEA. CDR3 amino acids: CASSLTRGTVGNNEQFF. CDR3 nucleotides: TGTGCCAGCAGCCTGACCCGGGGGACGGTGGGGAACAATGAGCAGTTCTTC.

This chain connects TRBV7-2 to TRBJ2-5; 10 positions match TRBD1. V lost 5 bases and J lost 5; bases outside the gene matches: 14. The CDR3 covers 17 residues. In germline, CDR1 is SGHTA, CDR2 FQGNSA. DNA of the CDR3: TGTGCCAGCAGCGCGACGCCCCGGGACAGGGGAGGGGAGACCCAGTACTTC. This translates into CASSATPRDRGGETQYF.

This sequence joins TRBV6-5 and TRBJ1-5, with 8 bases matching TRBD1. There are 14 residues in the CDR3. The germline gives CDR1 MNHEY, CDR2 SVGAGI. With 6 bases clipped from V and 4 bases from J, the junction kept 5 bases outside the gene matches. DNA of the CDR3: TGTGCCAGCAGCATAACAGGGGGGAATCAGCCCCAGCATTTT. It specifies CASSITGGNQPQHF.

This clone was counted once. The CDR3 nucleotides read TGTGCCAGCAGCTTTTACCCTTGGCGTTATAGCGGGAATGGCACAGATACGCAGTATTTT. It codes for CASSFYPWRYSGNGTDTQYF. The chain links TRBV7-4 to TRBJ2-3; the match to TRBD2 covers 8 bases. Germline CDR1 and CDR2: SGHVT and SQSDAQ. The trim removed 3 bases at V and 1 base at J, leaving 18 bases unmatched. This CDR3 contains 20 residues.

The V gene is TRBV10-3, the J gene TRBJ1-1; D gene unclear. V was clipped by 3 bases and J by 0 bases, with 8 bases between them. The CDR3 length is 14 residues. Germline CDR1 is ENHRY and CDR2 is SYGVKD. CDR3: CAISEVGMNTEAFF. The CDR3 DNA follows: TGTGCCATCAGTGAAGTGGGGATGAACACTGAAGCTTTCTTT.

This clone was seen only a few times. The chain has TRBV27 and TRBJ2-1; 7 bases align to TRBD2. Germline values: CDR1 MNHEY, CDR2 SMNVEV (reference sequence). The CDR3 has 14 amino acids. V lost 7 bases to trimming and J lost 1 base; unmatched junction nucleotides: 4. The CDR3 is CASTISGSYNEQFF. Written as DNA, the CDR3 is TGTGCCAGCACAATTAGCGGGTCCTACAATGAGCAGTTCTTC.

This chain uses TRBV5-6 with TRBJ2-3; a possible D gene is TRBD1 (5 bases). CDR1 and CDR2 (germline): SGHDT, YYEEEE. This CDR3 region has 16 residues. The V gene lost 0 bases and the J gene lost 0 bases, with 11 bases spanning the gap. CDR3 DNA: TGTGCCAGCAGCTTGGCCGGTCAGGGAAGCACAGATACGCAGTATTTT. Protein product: CASSLAGQGSTDTQYF. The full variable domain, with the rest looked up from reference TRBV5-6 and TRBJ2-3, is DAGVTQSPTHLIKTRGQQVTLRCSPKSGHDTVSWYQQALGQGPQFIFQYYEEEERQRGNFPDRFSGHQFPNYSSELNVNALLLGDSALYLCASSLAGQGSTDTQYFGPGTRLTVL.

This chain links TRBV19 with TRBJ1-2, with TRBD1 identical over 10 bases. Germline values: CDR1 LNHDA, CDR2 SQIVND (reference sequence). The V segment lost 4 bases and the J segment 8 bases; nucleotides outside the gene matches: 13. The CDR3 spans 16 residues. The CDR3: CASSTTLRQGAGGYTF. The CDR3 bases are TGTGCCAGTAGTACAACCCTTAGACAGGGGGCTGGAGGCTACACCTTC.

CDR3 in amino acids: CASSFSVPMNTGELFF. In DNA form, the CDR3 reads TGTGCCAGCAGTTTTTCCGTACCCATGAACACCGGGGAGCTGTTTTTT. The V and J genes are TRBV27 and TRBJ2-2; D remains unclear. Germline values: CDR1 MNHEY, CDR2 SMNVEV (reference sequence). The V end lost 3 bases, the J end lost 1 base, and 12 bases lay between the germline ends. The CDR3 sequence is 16 residues long.

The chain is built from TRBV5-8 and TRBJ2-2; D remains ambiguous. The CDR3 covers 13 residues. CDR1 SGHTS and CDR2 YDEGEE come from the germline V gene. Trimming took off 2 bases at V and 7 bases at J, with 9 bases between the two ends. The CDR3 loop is CASSFRSRGELFF. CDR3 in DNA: TGTGCCAGCAGCTTCCGAAGCCGCGGGGAGCTGTTTTTT. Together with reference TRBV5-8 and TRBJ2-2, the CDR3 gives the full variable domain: EAGVTQSPTHLIKTRGQQATLRCSPISGHTSVYWYQQALGLGLQFLLWYDEGEERNRGNFPPRFSGRQFPNYSSELNVNALELEDSALYLCASSFRSRGELFFGEGSRLTVL.

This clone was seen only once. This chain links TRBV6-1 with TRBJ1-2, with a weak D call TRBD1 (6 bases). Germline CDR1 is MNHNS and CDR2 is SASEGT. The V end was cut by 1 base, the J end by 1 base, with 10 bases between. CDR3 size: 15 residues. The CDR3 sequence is CASSEVQGVNYGYTF. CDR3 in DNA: TGTGCCAGCAGTGAAGTACAGGGTGTTAACTATGGCTACACCTTC.

CDR3 coding DNA: TGTGCCAGCAGACGGACAGGAGGAAATGAAAAACTGTTTTTT. Translated: CASRRTGGNEKLFF. The chain combines TRBV6-5 with TRBJ1-4; 7 positions match TRBD1. After removal of 6 bases from V and 5 bases from J, the junction contained 6 bases not matched to a gene. CDR3 size: 14 residues. Germline CDR1 reads MNHEY; CDR2 reads SVGAGI.

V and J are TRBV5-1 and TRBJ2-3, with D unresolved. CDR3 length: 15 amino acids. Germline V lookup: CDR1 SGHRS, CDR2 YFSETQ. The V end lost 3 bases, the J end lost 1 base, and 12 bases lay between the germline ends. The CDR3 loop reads CASSSSQPRTDTQYF. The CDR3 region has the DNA TGCGCCAGCAGCTCCTCTCAACCACGCACAGATACGCAGTATTTT.

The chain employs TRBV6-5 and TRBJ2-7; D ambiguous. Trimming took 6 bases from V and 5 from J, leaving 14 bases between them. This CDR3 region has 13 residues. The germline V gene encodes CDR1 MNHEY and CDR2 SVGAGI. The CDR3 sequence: CASRQSGVNEQYF. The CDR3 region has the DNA TGTGCCAGCAGACAGTCAGGTGTAAACGAGCAGTACTTC.

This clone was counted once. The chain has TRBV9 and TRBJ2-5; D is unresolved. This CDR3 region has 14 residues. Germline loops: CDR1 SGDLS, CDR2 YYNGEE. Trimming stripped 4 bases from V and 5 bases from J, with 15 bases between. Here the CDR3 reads CASSPPPLGETQYF. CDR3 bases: TGTGCCAGCAGCCCACCGCCCTTGGGGGAGACCCAGTACTTC.

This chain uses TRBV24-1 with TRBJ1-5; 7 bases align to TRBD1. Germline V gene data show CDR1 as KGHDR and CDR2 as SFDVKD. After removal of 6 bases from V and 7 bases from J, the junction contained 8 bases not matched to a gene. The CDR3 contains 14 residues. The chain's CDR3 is CATSQTGRGQPQHF. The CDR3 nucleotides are TGTGCCACCAGTCAGACAGGGAGGGGACAGCCCCAGCATTTT.

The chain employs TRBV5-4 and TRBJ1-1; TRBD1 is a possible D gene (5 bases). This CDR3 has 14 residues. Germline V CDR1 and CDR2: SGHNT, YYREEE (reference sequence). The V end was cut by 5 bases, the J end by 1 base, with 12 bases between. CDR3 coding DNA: TGTGCCAGCAGTTCGGTCAGGGCGAACACTGAAGCTTTCTTT. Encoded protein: CASSSVRANTEAFF.

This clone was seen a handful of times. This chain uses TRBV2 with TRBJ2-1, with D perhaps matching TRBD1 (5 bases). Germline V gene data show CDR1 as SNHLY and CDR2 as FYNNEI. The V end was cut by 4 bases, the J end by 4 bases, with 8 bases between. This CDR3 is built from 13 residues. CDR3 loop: CASSGGQYNEQFF. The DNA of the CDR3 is TGTGCCAGCAGTGGGGGCCAATACAATGAGCAGTTCTTC.

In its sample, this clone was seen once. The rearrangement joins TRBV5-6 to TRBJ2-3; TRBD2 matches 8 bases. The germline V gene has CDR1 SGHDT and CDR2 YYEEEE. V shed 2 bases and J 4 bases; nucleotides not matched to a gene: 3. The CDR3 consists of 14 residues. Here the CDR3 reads CASSFTGGADTQYF. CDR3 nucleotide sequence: TGTGCCAGCAGCTTCACGGGAGGGGCAGATACGCAGTATTTT.

Here the CDR3 reads CASRDISYEQYF. The CDR3 DNA sequence: TGCGCCAGCAGAGACATTTCATACGAGCAGTACTTC. This rearrangement joins TRBV10-2 to TRBJ2-7; D call uncertain. CDR1 WSHSY and CDR2 SAAADI come from the germline V gene. The CDR3 loop spans 12 amino acids. Trimming pared 6 bases from V and 4 bases from J, leaving 10 bases between.

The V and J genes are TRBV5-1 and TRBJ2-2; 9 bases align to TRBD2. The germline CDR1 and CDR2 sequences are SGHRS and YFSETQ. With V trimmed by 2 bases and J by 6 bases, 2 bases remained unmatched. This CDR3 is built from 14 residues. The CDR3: CASSFKREAGELFF. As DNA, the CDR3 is TGCGCCAGCAGCTTCAAGCGGGAGGCCGGGGAGCTGTTTTTT.

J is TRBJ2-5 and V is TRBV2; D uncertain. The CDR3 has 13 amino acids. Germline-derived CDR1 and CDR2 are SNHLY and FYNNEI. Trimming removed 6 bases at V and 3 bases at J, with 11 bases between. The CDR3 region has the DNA TGTGCCAGCAGGTACAGTAGGGAAGAGACCCAGTACTTC. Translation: CASRYSREETQYF.